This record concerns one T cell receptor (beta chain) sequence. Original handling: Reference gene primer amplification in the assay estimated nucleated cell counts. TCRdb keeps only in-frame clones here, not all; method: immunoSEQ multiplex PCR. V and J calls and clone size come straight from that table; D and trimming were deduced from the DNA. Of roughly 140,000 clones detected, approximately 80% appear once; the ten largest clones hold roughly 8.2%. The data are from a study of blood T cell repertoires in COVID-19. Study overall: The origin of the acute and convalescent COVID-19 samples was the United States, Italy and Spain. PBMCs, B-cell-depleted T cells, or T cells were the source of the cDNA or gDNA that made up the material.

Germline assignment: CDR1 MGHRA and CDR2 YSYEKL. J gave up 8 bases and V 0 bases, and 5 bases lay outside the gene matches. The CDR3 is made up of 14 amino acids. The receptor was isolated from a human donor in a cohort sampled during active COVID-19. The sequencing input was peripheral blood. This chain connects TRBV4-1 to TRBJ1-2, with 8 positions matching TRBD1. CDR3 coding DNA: TGCGCCAGCAGCCAAGACAGGGGGCGCGACGGCTACACCTTC. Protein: CASSQDRGRDGYTF.